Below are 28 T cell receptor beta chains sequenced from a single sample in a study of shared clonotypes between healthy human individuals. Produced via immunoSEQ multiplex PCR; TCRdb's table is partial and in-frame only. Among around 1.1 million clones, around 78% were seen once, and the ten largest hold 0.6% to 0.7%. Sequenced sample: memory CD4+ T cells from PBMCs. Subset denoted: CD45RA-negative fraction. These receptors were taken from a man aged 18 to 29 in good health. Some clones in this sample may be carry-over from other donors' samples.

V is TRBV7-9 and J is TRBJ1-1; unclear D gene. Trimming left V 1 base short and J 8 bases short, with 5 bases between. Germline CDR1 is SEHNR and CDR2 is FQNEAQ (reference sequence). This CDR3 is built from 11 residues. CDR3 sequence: CASSLDLEAFF. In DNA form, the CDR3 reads TGTGCCAGCAGCTTAGACCTGGAAGCTTTCTTT. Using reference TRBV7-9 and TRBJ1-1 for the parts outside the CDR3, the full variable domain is DTGVSQNPRHKITKRGQNVTFRCDPISEHNRLYWYRQTLGQGPEFLTYFQNEAQLEKSRLLSDRFSAERPKGSFSTLEIQRTEQGDSAMYLCASSLDLEAFFGQGTRLTVV.

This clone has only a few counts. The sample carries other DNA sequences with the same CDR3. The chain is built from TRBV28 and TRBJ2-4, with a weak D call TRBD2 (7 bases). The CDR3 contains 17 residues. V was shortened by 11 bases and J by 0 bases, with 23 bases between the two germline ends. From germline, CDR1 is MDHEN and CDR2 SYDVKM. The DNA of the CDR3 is TGTGCCGTATCGGGGGGCCCCCAAAGAGGAGCCAAAAACATTCAGTACTTC. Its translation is CAVSGGPQRGAKNIQYF.

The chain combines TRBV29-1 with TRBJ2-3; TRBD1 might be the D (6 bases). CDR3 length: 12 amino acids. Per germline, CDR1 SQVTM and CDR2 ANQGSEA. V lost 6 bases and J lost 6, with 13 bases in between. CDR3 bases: TGCAGCGTGGATGCAGGGGTTGATACGCAGTATTTT. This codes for CSVDAGVDTQYF.

The CDR3 protein is CASSLGAGSGNTIYF. CDR3 bases: TGTGCCAGCAGCTTGGGAGCAGGGTCTGGAAACACCATATATTTT. The chain joins TRBV7-8 to TRBJ1-3, with TRBD1 as a possible D gene (5 bases). Germline V gene data show CDR1 as SGHVS and CDR2 as FQNEAQ. This CDR3 has 15 amino acids. Trimming pared 3 bases from V and 1 base from J, leaving 10 bases between.

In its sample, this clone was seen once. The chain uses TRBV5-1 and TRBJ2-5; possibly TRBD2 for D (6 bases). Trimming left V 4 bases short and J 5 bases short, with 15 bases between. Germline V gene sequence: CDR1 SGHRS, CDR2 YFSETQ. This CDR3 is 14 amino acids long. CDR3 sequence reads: CASSSNSGEETQYF. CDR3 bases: TGCGCCAGCAGCAGTAACTCGGGGGAGGAGACCCAGTACTTC.

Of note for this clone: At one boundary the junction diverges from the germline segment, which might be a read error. CDR3: CAGSPRRDRALSYTF. The DNA for the CDR3 is TGTGCCGGCAGCCCTCGCCGGGACAGGGCGCTAAGCTACACCTTC. The gene calls are TRBV7-9 and TRBJ1-2; 9 nucleotides line up with TRBD1. Per the germline V gene, CDR1 is SEHNR and CDR2 is FQNEAQ (reference sequence). CDR3 length: 15 amino acids.

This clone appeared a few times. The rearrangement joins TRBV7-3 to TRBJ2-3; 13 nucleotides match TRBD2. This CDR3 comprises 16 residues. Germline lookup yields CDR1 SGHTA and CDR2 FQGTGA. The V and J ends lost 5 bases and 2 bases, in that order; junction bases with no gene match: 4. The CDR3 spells CASSLGLAGITDTQYF. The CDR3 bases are TGTGCCAGCAGCCTGGGACTAGCGGGGATCACAGATACGCAGTATTTT.

DNA for the CDR3: TGTGCCAGCAGCTATAAGGACGGAGTAGATACGCAGTATTTT. It specifies CASSYKDGVDTQYF. This chain joins TRBV5-4 and TRBJ2-3; D gene ambiguous. The germline CDR1 and CDR2 sequences are SGHNT and YYREEE (reference sequence). The CDR3 has 14 amino acids. V was cut by 3 bases and J by 5 bases, with 13 bases left in between.

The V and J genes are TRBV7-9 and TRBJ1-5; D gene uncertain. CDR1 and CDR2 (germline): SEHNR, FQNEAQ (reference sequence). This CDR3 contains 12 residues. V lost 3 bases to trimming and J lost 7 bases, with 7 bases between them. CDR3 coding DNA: TGTGCCAGCAGCTTTTCGAGCCAGCCCCAGCATTTT. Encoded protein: CASSFSSQPQHF.

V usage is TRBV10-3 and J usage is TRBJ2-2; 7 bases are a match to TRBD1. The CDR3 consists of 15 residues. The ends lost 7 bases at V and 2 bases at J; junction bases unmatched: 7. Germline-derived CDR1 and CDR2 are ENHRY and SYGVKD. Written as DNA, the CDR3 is TGTGCCATCAAAGCCGGGACAGCCAACACCGGGGAGCTGTTTTTT. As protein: CAIKAGTANTGELFF.

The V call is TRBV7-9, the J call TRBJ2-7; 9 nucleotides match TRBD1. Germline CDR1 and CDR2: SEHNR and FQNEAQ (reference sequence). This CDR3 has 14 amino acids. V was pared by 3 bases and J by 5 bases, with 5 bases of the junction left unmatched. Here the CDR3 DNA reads TGTGCCAGCAGCTTCGGACAGGGGTTCAACGAGCAGTACTTC. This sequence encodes CASSFGQGFNEQYF.

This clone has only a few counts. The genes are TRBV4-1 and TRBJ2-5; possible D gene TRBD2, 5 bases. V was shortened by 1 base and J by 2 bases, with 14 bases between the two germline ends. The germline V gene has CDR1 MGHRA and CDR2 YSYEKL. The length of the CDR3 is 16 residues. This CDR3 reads CASSQGPTRGQETQYF. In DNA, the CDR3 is TGCGCCAGCAGCCAAGGTCCCACTAGAGGGCAAGAGACCCAGTACTTC.

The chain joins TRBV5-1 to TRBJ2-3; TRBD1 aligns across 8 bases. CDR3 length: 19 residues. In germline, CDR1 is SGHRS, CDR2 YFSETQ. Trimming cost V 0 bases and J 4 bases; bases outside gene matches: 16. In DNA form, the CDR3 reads TGCGCCAGCAGCTTGGCTCGTGATGATTACAGGGGGGAATCAGATACGCAGTATTTT. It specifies CASSLARDDYRGESDTQYF.

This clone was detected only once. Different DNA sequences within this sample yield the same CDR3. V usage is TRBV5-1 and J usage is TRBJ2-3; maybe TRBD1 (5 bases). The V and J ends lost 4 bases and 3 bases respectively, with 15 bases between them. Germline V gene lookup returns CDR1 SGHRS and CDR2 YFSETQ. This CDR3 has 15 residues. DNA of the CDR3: TGCGCCAGCAGCCTGGCGGCTAGGGGAACAGATACGCAGTATTTT. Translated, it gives CASSLAARGTDTQYF.

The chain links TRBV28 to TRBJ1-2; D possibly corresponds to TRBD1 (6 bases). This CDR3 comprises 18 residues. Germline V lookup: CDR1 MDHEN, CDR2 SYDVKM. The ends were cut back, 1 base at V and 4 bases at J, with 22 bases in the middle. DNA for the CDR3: TGTGCCAGCAGTTTATTATGGGTGGCCGCAGGGGCCGGCTATGGCTACACCTTC. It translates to CASSLLWVAAGAGYGYTF.

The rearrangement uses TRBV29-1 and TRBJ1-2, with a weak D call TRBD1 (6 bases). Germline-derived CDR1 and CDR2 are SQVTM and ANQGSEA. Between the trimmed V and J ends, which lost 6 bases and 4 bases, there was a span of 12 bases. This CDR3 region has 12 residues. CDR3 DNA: TGCAGCGTGGGGGGCGGGGCCTATGGCTACACCTTC. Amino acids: CSVGGGAYGYTF.

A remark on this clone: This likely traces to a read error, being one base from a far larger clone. CDR3 DNA sequence: TGTGCCAGCAGCCCAAAACGCAGGGAAGGAAACACCATATATTTT. This translates into CASSPKRREGNTIYF. V and J are TRBV7-9 and TRBJ1-3, with D perhaps matching TRBD1 (5 bases). CDR1 SEHNR and CDR2 FQNEAQ come from the germline V gene (reference sequence). This CDR3 is 15 amino acids long. Trimming stripped 5 bases from V and 4 bases from J, with 15 bases between. The complete variable domain, with remaining parts taken from reference TRBV7-9 and TRBJ1-3, reads DTGVSQNPRHKITKRGQNVTFRCDPISEHNRLYWYRQTLGQGPEFLTYFQNEAQLEKSRLLSDRFSAERPKGSFSTLEIQRTEQGDSAMYLCASSPKRREGNTIYFGEGSWLTVV.

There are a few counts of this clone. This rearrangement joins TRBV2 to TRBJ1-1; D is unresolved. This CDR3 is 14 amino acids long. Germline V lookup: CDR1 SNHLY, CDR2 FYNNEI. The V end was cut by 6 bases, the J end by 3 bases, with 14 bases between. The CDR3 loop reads CASRPRQKDTEAFF. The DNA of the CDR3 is TGTGCCAGCAGACCGAGGCAGAAGGACACTGAAGCTTTCTTT.

The CDR3 spells CASSSHGGRAADTQYF. CDR3 in DNA: TGTGCCAGCAGCTCCCATGGGGGGAGGGCGGCAGATACGCAGTATTTT. The chain is built from TRBV7-2 and TRBJ2-3; 7 nucleotides match TRBD2. CDR1 SGHTA and CDR2 FQGNSA come from the germline V gene. The CDR3 has 16 amino acids. V dropped 4 bases and J dropped 4; count of bases not matched to a gene: 11.

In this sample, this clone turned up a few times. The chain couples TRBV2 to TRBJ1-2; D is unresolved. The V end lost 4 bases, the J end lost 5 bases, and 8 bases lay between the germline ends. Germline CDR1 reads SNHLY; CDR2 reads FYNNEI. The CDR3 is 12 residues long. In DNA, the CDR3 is TGTGCCAGCAGTGTTTACGGATATGGCTACACCTTC. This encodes CASSVYGYGYTF.

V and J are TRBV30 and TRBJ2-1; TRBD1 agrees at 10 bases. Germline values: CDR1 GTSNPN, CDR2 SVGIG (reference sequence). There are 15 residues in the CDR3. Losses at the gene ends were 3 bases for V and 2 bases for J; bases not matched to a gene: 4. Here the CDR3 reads CAWSAGTGAYNEQFF. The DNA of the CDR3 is TGTGCCTGGAGCGCCGGGACAGGGGCCTACAATGAGCAGTTCTTC.

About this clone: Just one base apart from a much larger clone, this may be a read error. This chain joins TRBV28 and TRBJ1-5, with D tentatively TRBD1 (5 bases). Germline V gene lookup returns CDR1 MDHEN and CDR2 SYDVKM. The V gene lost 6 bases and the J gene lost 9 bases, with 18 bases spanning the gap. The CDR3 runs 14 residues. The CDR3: CASSRAWGGRPQHF. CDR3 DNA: TGTGCCAGCAGCCGGGCATGGGGCGGGAGGCCCCAGCATTTT.

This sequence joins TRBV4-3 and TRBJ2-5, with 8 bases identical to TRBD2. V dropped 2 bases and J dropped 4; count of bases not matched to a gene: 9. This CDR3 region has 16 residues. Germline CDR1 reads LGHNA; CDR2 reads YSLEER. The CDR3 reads CASSQNSGIWGETQYF. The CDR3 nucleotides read TGCGCCAGCAGCCAAAATAGCGGGATCTGGGGAGAGACCCAGTACTTC.

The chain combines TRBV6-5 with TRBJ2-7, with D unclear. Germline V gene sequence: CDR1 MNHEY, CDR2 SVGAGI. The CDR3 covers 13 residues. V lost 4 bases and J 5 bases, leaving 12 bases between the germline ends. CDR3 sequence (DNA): TGTGCCAGCAGTTCCCTGTCCCACCACGAGCAGTACTTC. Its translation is CASSSLSHHEQYF.

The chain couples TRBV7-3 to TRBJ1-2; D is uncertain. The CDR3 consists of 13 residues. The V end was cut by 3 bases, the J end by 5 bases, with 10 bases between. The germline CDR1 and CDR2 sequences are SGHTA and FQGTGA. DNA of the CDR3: TGTGCCAGCAGCTTCGGACCGGCGTATGGCTACACCTTC. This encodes CASSFGPAYGYTF.

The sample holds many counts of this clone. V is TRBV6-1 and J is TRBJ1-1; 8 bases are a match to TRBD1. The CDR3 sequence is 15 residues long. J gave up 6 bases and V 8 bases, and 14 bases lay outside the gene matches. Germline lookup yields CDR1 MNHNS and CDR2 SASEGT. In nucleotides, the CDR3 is TGTGCCAGCCTTACAGGGGGGTTGGGAGGGCCTGAAGCTTTCTTT. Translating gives CASLTGGLGGPEAFF.

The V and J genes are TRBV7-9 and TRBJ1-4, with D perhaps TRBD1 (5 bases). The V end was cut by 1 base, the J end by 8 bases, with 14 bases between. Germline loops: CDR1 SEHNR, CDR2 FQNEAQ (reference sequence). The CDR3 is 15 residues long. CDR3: CASSLGGGGYEKLFF. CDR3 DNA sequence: TGTGCCAGCAGCTTAGGTGGGGGAGGCTACGAAAAACTGTTTTTT. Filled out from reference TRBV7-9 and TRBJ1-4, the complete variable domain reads DTGVSQNPRHKITKRGQNVTFRCDPISEHNRLYWYRQTLGQGPEFLTYFQNEAQLEKSRLLSDRFSAERPKGSFSTLEIQRTEQGDSAMYLCASSLGGGGYEKLFFGSGTQLSVL.

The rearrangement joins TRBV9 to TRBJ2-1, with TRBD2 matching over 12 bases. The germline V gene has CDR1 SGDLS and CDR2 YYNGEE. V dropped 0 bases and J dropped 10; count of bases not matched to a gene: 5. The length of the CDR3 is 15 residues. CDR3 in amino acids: CASSVATSGRPEQFF. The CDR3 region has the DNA TGTGCCAGCAGCGTAGCTACTAGCGGGAGGCCCGAGCAGTTCTTC.